What follows describes a single T cell receptor (beta chain). Under the authors' procedure: Reference gene primer amplification yielded estimated nucleated cell counts. The assay was immunoSEQ multiplex PCR, and TCRdb's table has in-frame clones only and misses some. V and J calls and clone size come straight from that table; D and trimming were deduced from the DNA. The sample shows 120,000 to 150,000 clones, approximately 78% of them seen only once. These data originate in a study of blood T cell repertoires in COVID-19. Study background: In each case, the material was cDNA or gDNA derived from T cells, B-cell-depleted T cells, or PBMCs.

The length of the CDR3 is 13 residues. Germline-derived CDR1 and CDR2 are SGHTA and FQGTGA. V gave up 5 bases and J gave up 5 bases, with 9 bases separating them. The chain has TRBV7-3 and TRBJ2-2; D is ambiguous. This clonotype was sampled from an elderly woman with acute or convalescent COVID-19. Sequenced sample: peripheral blood. The DNA of the CDR3 is TGTGCCAGCAGCCCAATACAAACCGGGGAGCTGTTTTTT. It is translated as CASSPIQTGELFF.